This T cell receptor (beta chain) was recorded in a study of blood T cell dynamics during melanoma immunotherapy. Remarks on this clone: Its antigen is currently unknown.

Study results and limitations: Clones driving repertoire changes may be melanoma-specific or general immune activation.

V lost 0 bases and J lost 0, with 7 bases in between. The germline CDR1 and CDR2 sequences are MGHRA and YSYEKL. The CDR3 spans 15 residues. The assay received all extracted DNA from sorted CD8+ subsets. Using immunoSEQ multiplex PCR, the repertoire was profiled, and TCRdb retains in-frame clones only, with some absent. The table records more than 10,000 clones, under 95% of them present only once. Noted time point: week 3, after first cycle of checkpoint inhibitor. The rearrangement uses TRBV4-1 and TRBJ2-3; D uncertain. The specimen comprised effector memory CD8+ T cells from blood, sampled from a patient treated with checkpoint blockade. This TCR came from a human donor with melanoma. Here the CDR3 DNA reads TGCGCCAGCAGCCAAGAGGTGCGGAGCACAGATACGCAGTATTTT. Translated: CASSQEVRSTDTQYF.